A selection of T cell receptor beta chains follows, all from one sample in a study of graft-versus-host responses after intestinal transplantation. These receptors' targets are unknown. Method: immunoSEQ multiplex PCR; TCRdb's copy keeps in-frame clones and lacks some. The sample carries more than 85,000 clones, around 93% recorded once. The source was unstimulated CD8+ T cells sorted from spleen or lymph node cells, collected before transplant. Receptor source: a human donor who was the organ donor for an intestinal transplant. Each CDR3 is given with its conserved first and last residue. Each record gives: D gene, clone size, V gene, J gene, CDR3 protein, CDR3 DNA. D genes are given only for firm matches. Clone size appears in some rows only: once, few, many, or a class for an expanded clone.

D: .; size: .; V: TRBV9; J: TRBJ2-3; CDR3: CASSFEGSGDTQYF; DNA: TGTGCCAGCAGCTTTGAGGGTTCAGGAGATACGCAGTATTTT
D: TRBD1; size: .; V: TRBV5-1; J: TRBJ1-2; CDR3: CASSFRQGADGYTF; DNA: TGCGCCAGCAGCTTTAGACAGGGGGCGGATGGCTACACCTTC
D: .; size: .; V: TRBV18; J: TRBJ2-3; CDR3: CASSQINWGAIADTQYF; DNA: TGTGCCAGCTCACAAATAAATTGGGGAGCTATTGCAGATACGCAGTATTTT
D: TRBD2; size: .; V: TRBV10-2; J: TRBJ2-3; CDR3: CASSGGARDYPPYTQYF; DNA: TGCGCCAGCAGTGGCGGAGCTAGGGACTACCCGCCATATACGCAGTATTTT
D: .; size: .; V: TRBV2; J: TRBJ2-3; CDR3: CASSERGGSTDTQYF; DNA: TGTGCCAGCAGTGAAAGGGGGGGATCCACAGATACGCAGTATTTT
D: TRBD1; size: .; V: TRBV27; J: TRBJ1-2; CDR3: CASSLTGGLLYGYTF; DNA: TGTGCCAGCAGTTTGACAGGGGGCTTGCTCTATGGCTACACCTTC
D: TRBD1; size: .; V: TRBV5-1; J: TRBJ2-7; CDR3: CASSGGQGVGEQYF; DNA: TGCGCCAGCAGCGGCGGACAGGGGGTTGGCGAGCAGTACTTC
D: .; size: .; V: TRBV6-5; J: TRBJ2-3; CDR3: CASEGQGPSTDTQYF; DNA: TGTGCCAGCGAAGGGCAGGGTCCTAGCACAGATACGCAGTATTTT
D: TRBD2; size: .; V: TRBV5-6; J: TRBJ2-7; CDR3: CASSSGTRPYEQYF; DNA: TGTGCCAGCAGCTCTGGGACTAGGCCCTACGAGCAGTACTTC
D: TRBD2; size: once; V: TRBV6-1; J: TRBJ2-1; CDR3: CASSTGGEYNEQFF; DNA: TGTGCCAGCAGTACGGGAGGTGAGTACAATGAGCAGTTCTTC
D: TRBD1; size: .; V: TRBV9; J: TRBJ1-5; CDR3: CASSVGGTGNQPQHF; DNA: TGTGCCAGCAGCGTAGGGGGGACAGGCAATCAGCCCCAGCATTTT
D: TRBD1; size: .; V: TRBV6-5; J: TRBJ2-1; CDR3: CATWTGMFNEQFF; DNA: TGTGCCACGTGGACAGGGATGTTCAATGAGCAGTTCTTC
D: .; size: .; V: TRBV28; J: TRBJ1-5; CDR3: CASSLGSYSNQPQHF; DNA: TGTGCCAGCAGTTTGGGGAGTTATAGCAATCAGCCCCAGCATTTT
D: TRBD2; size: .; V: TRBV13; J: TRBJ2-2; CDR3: CASSLRPGLAGVGELFF; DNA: TGTGCCAGCAGCTTAAGACCGGGACTAGCGGGAGTAGGGGAGCTGTTTTTT
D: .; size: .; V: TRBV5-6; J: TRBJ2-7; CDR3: CASSLDRVSEQYF; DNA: TGTGCCAGCAGCTTGGACAGGGTTAGCGAGCAGTACTTC
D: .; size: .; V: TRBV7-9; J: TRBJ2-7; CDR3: CASSLAGTGDDEQYF; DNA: TGTGCCAGCAGCTTAGCCGGGACTGGGGACGACGAGCAGTACTTC
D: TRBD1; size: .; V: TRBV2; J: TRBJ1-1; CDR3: CASRDRAGTEAFF; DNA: TGTGCCAGCAGAGACAGGGCGGGCACTGAAGCTTTCTTT
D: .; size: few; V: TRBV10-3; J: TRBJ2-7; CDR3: CAISRVKSDEQYF; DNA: TGTGCCATCAGCAGGGTAAAGAGTGACGAGCAGTACTTC
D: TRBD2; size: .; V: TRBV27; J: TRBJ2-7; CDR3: CASRGLPTYEQYF; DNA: TGTGCCAGCAGGGGACTACCGACCTACGAGCAGTACTTC
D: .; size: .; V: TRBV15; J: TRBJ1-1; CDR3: CATSGLLNTEAFF; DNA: TGTGCCACCAGCGGGCTACTGAACACTGAAGCTTTCTTT
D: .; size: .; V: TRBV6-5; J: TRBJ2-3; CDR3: CASSVTSLNTQYF; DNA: TGTGCCAGCAGTGTAACTAGTCTGAATACGCAGTATTTT
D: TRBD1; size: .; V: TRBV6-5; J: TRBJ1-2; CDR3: CASSEVQGGYGYTF; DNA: TGTGCCAGCAGTGAAGTACAGGGGGGATATGGCTACACCTTC
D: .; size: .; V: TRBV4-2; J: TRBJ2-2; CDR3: CASSRGGGRAGELFF; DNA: TGTGCCAGCAGCAGGGGAGGTGGGCGGGCCGGGGAGCTGTTTTTT
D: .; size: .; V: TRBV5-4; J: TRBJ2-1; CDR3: CASSSTREQQFF; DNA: TGTGCCAGCAGCTCAACACGGGAGCAGCAGTTCTTC
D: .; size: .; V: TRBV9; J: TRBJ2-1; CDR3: CASSARGMDNEQFF; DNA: TGTGCCAGCAGCGCCCGGGGTATGGACAATGAGCAGTTCTTC
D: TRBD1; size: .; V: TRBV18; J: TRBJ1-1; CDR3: CASSPTTGTGEAFF; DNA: TGTGCCAGCTCACCCACAACCGGGACAGGAGAAGCTTTCTTT
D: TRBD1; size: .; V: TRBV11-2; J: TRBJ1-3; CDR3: CASSLTGGLGGLYF; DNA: TGTGCCAGCAGCTTGACAGGGGGCCTCGGTGGCCTATATTTT
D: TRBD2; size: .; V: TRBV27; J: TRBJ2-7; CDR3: CASSGASGRTQPPSYEQYF; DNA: TGTGCCAGCAGTGGGGCCAGCGGGAGGACTCAGCCTCCCTCCTACGAGCAGTACTTC
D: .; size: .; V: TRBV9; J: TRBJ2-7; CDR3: CASWRGTTYEQYF; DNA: TGTGCCAGCTGGCGGGGGACAACCTACGAGCAGTACTTC
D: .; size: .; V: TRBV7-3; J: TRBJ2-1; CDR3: CASSFIGGGENEQFF; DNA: TGTGCCAGCAGCTTCATAGGGGGCGGGGAAAATGAGCAGTTCTTC
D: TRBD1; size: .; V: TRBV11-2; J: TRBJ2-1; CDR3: CASSFEYGTGVNNEQFF; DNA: TGTGCCAGCAGCTTTGAGTATGGGACAGGGGTAAACAATGAGCAGTTCTTC
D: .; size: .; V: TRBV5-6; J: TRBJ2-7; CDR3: CASSYGDNLYEQYF; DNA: TGTGCCAGCAGCTACGGGGATAACCTCTACGAGCAGTACTTC
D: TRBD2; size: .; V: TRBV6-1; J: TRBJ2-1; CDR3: CASTYTSGANEQLF; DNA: TGTGCCAGCACTTACACTAGCGGGGCAAATGAGCAGCTCTTC
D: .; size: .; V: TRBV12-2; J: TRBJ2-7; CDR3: CASRLVMTSGSRYEQYF; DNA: TGTGCAAGTCGCTTAGTCATGACTAGCGGGAGTCGCTACGAGCAGTACTTC
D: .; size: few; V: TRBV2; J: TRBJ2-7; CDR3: CASSDYSKAYEQYF; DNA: TGTGCCAGCAGTGATTACAGTAAAGCCTACGAGCAGTACTTC
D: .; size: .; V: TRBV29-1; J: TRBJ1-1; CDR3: CSVEGPGYSDAFF; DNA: TGCAGCGTTGAAGGTCCAGGGTATTCGGACGCTTTCTTT
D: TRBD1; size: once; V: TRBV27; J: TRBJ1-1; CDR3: CASSLYRDRLNTEAFF; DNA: TGTGCCAGCAGTTTATACCGGGACAGGCTGAACACTGAAGCTTTCTTT
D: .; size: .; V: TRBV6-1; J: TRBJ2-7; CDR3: CASSETPGLRYEQYF; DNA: TGTGCCAGCAGTGAAACCCCGGGACTTCGTTACGAGCAGTACTTC
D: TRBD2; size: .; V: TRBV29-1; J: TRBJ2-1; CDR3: CSVEGALAGGPLYNEQFF; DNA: TGCAGCGTTGAAGGGGCCCTAGCGGGGGGGCCGCTATACAATGAGCAGTTCTTC
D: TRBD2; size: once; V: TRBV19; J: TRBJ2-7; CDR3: CASSGRAGPPGEQYF; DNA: TGTGCCAGTAGCGGGAGGGCCGGCCCTCCGGGCGAGCAGTACTTC